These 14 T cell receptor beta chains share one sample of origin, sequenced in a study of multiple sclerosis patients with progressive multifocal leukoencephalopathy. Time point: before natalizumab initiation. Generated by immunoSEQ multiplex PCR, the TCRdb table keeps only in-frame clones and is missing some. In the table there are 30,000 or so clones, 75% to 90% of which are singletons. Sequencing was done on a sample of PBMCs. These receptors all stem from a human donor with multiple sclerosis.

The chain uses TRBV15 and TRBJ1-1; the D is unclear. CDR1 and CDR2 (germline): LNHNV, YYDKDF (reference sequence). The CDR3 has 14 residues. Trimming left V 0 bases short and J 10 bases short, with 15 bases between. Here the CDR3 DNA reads TGTGCCACCAGCAGAGAGAAAAACAACCTCCGAGCTTTCTTT. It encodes CATSREKNNLRAFF.

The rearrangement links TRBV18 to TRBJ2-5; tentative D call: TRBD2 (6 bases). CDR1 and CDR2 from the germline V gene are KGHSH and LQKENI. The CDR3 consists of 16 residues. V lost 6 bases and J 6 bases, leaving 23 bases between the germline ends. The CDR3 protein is CASSRQTGLNGQTQYF. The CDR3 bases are TGTGCCAGCTCCCGTCAGACGGGACTGAACGGACAGACCCAGTACTTC.

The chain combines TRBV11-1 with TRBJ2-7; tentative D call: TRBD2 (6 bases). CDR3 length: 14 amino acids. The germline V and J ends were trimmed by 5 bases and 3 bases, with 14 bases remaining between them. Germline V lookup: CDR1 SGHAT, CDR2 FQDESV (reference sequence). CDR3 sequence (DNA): TGTGCCAGCAGCCTCTACACGGGGGACTACGAGCAGTACTTC. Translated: CASSLYTGDYEQYF.

The CDR3 is CATSRGGRDNSPLHF. DNA for the CDR3: TGTGCCACCAGCAGGGGAGGCAGGGATAATTCACCCCTCCACTTT. The chain carries TRBV15 and TRBJ1-6; a possible D gene is TRBD1 (5 bases). The CDR3 has 15 amino acids. Germline loops: CDR1 LNHNV, CDR2 YYDKDF (reference sequence). V was cut by 3 bases and J by 5 bases, with 11 bases left in between. The complete variable domain, with remaining parts taken from reference TRBV15 and TRBJ1-6, reads DAMVIQNPRYQVTQFGKPVTLSCSQTLNHNVMYWYQQKSSQAPKLLFHYYDKDFNNEADTPDNFQSRRPNTSFCFLDIRSPGLGDTAMYLCATSRGGRDNSPLHFGNGTRLTVT.

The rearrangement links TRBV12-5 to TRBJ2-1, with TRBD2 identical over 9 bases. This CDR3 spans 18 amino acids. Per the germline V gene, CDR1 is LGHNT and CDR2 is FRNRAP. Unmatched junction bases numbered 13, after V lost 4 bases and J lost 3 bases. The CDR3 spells CASGSKREARENYNEQFF. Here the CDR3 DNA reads TGTGCTAGTGGTTCAAAGCGGGAGGCCCGAGAAAACTACAATGAGCAGTTCTTC.

Written as DNA, the CDR3 is TGTGCCAGCAGTTTATCTCAGCGGAGTAACAATGAGCAGTTCTTC. Amino acid sequence: CASSLSQRSNNEQFF. V usage is TRBV27 and J usage is TRBJ2-1, with TRBD2 as a possible D gene (5 bases). CDR3 length equals 15 residues. The V end was cut by 0 bases, the J end by 5 bases, with 11 bases between. The germline V gene encodes CDR1 MNHEY and CDR2 SMNVEV (reference sequence).

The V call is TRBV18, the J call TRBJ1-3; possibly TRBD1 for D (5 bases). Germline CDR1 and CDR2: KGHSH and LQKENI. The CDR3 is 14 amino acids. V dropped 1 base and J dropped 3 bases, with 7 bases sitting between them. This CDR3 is CASSPRDGGNTIYF. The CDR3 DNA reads TGTGCCAGCTCACCACGGGACGGTGGAAACACCATATATTTT.

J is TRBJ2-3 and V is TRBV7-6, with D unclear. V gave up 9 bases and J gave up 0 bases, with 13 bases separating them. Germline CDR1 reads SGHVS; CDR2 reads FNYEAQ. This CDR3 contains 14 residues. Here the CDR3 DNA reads TGTGCCAGTGGCAGAAGCTCTAGCACAGATACGCAGTATTTT. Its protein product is CASGRSSSTDTQYF.

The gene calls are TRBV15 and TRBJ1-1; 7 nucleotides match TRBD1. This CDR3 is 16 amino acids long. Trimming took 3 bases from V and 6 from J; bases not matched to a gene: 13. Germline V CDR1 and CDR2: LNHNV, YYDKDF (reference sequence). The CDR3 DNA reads TGTGCCACCAGCAGGAGGGCAGGGGGTGGTCAGTCTGAAGCTTTCTTT. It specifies CATSRRAGGGQSEAFF.

The CDR3 coding sequence is TGCAGCGTTGAAGGGGGATACGGGGGCTACACCTTC. Translation gives CSVEGGYGGYTF. This chain links TRBV29-1 with TRBJ1-2; D not resolved. Trimming removed 1 base from V and 8 bases from J, with 11 bases in between. Germline V gene data show CDR1 as SQVTM and CDR2 as ANQGSEA. The CDR3 has 12 residues. The entire variable domain, with the rest obtained from reference TRBV29-1 and TRBJ1-2, is as follows: SAVISQKPSRDICQRGTSLTIQCQVDSQVTMMFWYRQQPGQSLTLIATANQGSEATYESGFVIDKFPISRPNLTFSTLTVSNMSPEDSSIYLCSVEGGYGGYTFGSGTRLTVV.

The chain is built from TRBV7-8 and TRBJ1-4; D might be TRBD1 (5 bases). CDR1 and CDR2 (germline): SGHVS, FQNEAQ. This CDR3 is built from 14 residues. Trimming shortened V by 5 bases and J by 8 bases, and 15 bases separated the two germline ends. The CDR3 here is CASSPQGWGEKLFF. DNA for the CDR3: TGTGCCAGCAGCCCTCAGGGTTGGGGGGAAAAACTGTTTTTT.

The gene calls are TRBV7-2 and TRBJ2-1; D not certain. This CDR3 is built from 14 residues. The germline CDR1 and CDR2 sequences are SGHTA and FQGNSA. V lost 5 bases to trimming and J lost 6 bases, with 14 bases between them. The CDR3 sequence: CASSQPARRNEQFF. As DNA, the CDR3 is TGTGCCAGCAGCCAACCTGCTAGGCGCAATGAGCAGTTCTTC.

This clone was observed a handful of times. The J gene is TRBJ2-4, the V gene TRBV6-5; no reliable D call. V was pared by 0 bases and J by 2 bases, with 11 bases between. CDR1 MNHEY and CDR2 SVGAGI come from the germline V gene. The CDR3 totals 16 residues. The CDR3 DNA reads TGTGCCAGCAGTTACTCCGGCGGTCGAACCAAAAACATTCAGTACTTC. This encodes CASSYSGGRTKNIQYF.

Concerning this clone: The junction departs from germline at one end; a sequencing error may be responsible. CDR3 coding DNA: TGCGCCAGCAGCCAAGATTCCGCGGGACTAGCCTATAATGAGCAGTTCTTC. Translation: CASSQDSAGLAYNEQFF. V is TRBV4-3 and J is TRBJ2-1; 9 bases are shared with TRBD2. Germline assignment: CDR1 LGHNA and CDR2 YSLEER. The CDR3 is 17 residues long.